The 2 T cell receptor beta chains presented below share a single source sample, sequenced in a study of liver allograft versus peripheral blood T cells (dated by TCRdb to the early 2020s). Background for the entire study: The study compared the T cell receptor repertoires present in transplanted livers with the repertoires present in the peripheral blood of liver transplant recipients.

Sequenced using an Illumina MiSeq. TCRdb reworked the public reads: Q25 trimming with fastp, MiXCR clone assembly, productive beta chains retained. Every entry covers one CDR3 protein and lists the most common genes and DNA from its rows. A total of 9,000 to 9,500 distinct CDR3 sequences appear in this sample, around 21% of them only once. Approximately 5.3% of the sample lies in the top ten. These receptors were obtained from a human patient who had a liver transplant. A transplant means some T cells may be of graft donor rather than patient origin.

This clonotype has at least ten counts. The chain links TRBV18 to TRBJ2-1; TRBD2 agrees at 10 bases. This CDR3 is built from 15 residues. V lost 4 bases to trimming and J lost 7 bases; unmatched junction nucleotides: 7. CDR1 is KGHSH, CDR2 LQKENI, per germline. The CDR3 nucleotides read TGTGCCAGCTCACTCGGCAGCGGGGGGGCGAATGAGCAGTTCTTC. This translates into CASSLGSGGANEQFF.

This clonotype was observed a handful of times. V usage is TRBV19 and J usage is TRBJ1-5, with D perhaps matching TRBD1 (5 bases). Germline V gives CDR1 LNHDA, CDR2 SQIVND (reference sequence). V was trimmed by 7 bases and J by 7 bases, leaving 14 bases between them. The CDR3 length is 13 residues. CDR3 amino acids: CASMAGGNQPQHF. CDR3 sequence (DNA): TGTGCCAGTATGGCGGGGGGAAACCAGCCCCAGCATTTT.